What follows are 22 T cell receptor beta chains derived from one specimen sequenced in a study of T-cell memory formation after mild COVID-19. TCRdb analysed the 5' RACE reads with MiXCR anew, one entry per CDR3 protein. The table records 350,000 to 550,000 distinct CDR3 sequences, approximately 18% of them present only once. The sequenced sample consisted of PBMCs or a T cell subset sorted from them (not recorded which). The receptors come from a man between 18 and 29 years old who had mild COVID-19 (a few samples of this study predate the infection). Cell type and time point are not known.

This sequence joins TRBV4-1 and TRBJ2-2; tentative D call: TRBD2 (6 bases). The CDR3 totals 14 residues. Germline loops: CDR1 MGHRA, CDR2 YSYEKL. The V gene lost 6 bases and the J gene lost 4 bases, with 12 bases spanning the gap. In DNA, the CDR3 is TGCGCCAGCAGGGTAGGGAGGTCCACCGGGGAGCTGTTTTTT. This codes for CASRVGRSTGELFF.

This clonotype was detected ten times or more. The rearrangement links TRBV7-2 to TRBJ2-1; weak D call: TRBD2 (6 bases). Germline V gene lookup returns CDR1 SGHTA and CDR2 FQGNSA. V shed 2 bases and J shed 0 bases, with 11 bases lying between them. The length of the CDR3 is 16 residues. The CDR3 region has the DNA TGTGCCAGCAGCTTAACGTGGAGGGGCTCCTACAATGAGCAGTTCTTC. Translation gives CASSLTWRGSYNEQFF.

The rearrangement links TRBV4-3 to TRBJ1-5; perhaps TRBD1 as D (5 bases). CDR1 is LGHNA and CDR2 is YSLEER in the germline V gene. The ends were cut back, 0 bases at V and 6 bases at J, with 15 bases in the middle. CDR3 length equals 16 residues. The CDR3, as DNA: TGCGCCAGCAGCCAAGATTGGGCAGGGAGTCTTCAGCCCCAGCATTTT. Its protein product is CASSQDWAGSLQPQHF.

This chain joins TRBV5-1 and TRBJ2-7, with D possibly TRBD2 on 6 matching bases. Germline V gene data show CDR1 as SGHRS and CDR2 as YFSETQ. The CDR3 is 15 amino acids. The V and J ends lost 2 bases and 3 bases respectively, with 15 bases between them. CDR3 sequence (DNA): TGCGCCAGCAGCTTCAATCCCGGGACTCGCTACGAGCAGTACTTC. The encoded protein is CASSFNPGTRYEQYF.

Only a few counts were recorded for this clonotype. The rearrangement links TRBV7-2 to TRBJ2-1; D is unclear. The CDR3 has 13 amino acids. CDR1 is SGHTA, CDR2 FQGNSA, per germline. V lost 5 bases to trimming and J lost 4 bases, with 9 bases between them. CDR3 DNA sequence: TGTGCCAGCAGCCCGGCTGGTTACAATGAGCAGTTCTTC. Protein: CASSPAGYNEQFF. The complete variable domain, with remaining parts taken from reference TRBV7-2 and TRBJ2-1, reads GAGVSQSPSNKVTEKGKDVELRCDPISGHTALYWYRQSLGQGLEFLIYFQGNSAPDKSGLPSDRFSAERTGGSVSTLTIQRTQQEDSAVYLCASSPAGYNEQFFGPGTRLTVL.

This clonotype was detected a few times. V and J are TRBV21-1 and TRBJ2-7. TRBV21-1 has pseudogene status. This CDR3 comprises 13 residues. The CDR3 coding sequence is TGTGCCAGCAGCCTTACGAAGGATTACGAGCAGTACGTC. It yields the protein CASSLTKDYEQYV.

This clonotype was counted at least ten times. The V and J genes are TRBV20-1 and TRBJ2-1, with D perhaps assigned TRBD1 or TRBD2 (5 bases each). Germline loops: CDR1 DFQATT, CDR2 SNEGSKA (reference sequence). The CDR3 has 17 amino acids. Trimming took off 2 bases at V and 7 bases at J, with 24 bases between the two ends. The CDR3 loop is CSARYGGGYLNYNEQFF. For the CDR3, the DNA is TGCAGTGCTAGATATGGGGGTGGTTACCTAAACTATAATGAGCAGTTCTTC.

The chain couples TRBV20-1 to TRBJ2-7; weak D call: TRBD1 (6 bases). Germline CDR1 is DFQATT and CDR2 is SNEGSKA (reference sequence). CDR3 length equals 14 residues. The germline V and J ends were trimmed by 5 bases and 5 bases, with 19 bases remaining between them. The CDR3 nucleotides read TGCAGTGCTTGTGAACCGAGGCAGGGGAACGAGCAGTACTTC. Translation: CSACEPRQGNEQYF.

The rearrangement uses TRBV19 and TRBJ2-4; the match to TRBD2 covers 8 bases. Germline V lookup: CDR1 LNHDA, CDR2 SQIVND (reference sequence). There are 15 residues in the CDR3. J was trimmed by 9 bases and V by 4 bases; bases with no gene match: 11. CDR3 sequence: CASSNSAGDGAIQYF. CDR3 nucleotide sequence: TGTGCCAGTAGTAACTCAGCGGGGGATGGGGCCATTCAGTACTTC.

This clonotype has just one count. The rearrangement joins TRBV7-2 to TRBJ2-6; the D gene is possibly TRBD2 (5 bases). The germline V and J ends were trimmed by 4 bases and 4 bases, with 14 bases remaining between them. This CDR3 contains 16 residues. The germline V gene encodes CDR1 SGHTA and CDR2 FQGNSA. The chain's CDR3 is CASSSLGVRGANVLTF. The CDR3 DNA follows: TGTGCCAGCAGCTCGCTCGGGGTCCGGGGGGCCAACGTCCTGACTTTC.

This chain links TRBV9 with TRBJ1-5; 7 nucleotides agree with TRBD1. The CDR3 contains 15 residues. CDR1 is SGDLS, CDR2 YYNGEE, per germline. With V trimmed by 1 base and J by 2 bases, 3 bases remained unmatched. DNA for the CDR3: TGTGCCAGCAGCGTAACCGACAGGGGCAATCAGCCCCAGCATTTT. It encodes CASSVTDRGNQPQHF.

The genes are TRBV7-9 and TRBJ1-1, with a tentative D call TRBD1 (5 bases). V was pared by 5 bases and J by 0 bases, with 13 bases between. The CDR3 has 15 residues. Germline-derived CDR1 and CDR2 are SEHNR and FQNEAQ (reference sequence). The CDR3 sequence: CASSLGAIMNTEAFF. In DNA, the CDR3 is TGTGCCAGCAGCCTAGGGGCAATCATGAACACTGAAGCTTTCTTT.

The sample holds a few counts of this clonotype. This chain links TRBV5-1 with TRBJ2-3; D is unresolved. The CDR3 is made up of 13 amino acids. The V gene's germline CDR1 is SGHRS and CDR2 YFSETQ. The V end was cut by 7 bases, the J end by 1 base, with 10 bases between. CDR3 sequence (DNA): TGCGCCAGCGGAGACACCCGCACAGATACGCAGTATTTT. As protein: CASGDTRTDTQYF.

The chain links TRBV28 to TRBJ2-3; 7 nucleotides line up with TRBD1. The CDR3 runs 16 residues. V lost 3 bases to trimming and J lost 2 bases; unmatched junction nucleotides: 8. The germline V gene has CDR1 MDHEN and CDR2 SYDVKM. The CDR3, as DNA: TGTGCCAGCAGTTTTTTAGGGGGCCGGTTCACAGATACGCAGTATTTT. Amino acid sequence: CASSFLGGRFTDTQYF.

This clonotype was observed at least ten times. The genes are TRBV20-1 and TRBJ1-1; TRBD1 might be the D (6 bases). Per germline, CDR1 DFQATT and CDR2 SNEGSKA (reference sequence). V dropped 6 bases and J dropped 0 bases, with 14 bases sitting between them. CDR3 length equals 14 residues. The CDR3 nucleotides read TGCAGTGCAACGACAGGCCTTATGAACACTGAAGCTTTCTTT. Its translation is CSATTGLMNTEAFF.

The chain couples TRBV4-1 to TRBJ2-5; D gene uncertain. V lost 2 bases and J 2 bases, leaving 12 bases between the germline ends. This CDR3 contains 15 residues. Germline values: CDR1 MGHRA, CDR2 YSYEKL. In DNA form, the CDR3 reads TGCGCCAGCAGCCAATTCGGGTCCAGTCAAGAGACCCAGTACTTC. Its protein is CASSQFGSSQETQYF.

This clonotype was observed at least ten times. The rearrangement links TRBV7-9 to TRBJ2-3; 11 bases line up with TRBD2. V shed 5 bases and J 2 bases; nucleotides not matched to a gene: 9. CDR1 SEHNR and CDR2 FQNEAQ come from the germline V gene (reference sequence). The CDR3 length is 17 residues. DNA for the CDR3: TGTGCCAGCAGCGCCAAACCTAGCGGGGGGTACACAGATACGCAGTATTTT. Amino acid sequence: CASSAKPSGGYTDTQYF.

For the CDR3, the DNA is TGCGCCAGCAGCCAAGACAGGGAATCCTACGAGCAGTACTTC. Its protein product is CASSQDRESYEQYF. This chain joins TRBV4-3 and TRBJ2-7; TRBD1 might be the D (5 bases). The CDR3 is 14 residues long. The germline V gene encodes CDR1 LGHNA and CDR2 YSLEER. V was pared by 0 bases and J by 1 base, with 7 bases between.

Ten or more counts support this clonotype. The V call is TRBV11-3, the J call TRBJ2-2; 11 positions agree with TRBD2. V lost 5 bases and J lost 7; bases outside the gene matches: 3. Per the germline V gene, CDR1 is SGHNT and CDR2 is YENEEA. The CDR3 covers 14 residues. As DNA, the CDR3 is TGTGCCAGCAGCGGGGGACTAGCGGACGGGGAGCTGTTTTTT. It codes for CASSGGLADGELFF.

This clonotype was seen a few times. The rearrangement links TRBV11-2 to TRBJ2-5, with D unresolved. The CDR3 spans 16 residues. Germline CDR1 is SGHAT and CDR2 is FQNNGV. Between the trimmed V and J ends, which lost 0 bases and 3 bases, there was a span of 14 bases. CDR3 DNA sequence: TGTGCCAGCAGCTTAGATCTTTTTAGACGCGAAGAGACCCAGTACTTC. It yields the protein CASSLDLFRREETQYF.

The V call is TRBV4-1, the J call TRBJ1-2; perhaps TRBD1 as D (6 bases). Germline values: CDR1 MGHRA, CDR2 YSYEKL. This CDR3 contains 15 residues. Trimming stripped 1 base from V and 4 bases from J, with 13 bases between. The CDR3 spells CASSQGRGDSYGYTF. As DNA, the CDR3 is TGCGCCAGCAGCCAAGGGAGGGGGGATAGCTATGGCTACACCTTC.

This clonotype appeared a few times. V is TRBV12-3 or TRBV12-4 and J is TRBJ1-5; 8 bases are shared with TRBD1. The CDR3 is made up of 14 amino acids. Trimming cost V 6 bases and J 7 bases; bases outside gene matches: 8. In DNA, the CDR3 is TGTGCCAGCAGGACTGGACAGGGAGAGCAGCCCCAGCATTTT. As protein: CASRTGQGEQPQHF.